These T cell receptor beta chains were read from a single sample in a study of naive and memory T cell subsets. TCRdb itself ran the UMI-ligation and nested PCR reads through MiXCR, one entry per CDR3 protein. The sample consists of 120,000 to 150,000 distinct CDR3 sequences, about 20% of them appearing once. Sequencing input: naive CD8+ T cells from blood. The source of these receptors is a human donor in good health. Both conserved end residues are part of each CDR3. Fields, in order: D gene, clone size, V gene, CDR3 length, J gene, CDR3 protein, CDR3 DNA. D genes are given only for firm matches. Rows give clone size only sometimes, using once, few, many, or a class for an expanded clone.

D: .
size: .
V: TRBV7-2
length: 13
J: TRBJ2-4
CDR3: CASSLGARNIQYF
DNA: TGTGCCAGCAGCTTAGGTGCTAGAAACATTCAGTACTTC

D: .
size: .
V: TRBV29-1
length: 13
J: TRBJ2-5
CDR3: CSVESDRRETQYF
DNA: TGCAGCGTTGAATCTGACAGGCGAGAGACCCAGTACTTC

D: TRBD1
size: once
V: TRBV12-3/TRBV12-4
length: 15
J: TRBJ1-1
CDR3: CASSRGQGINTEAFF
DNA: TGTGCCAGCAGCCGGGGACAGGGTATAAACACTGAAGCTTTCTTT

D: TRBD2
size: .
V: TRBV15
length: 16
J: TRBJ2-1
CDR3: CATSRDRASGSYEQFF
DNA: TGTGCCACCAGCAGAGATAGAGCTAGCGGGAGTTATGAGCAGTTCTTC

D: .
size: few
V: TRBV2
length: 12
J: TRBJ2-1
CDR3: CARAETHNEQFF
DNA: TGTGCCAGAGCCGAAACCCACAATGAGCAGTTCTTC

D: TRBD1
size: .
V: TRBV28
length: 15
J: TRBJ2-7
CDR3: CASSNQGRGRFEQYF
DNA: TGTGCCAGCAGCAATCAGGGCAGGGGGCGTTTCGAGCAGTACTTC

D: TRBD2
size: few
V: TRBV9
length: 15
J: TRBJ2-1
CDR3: CASSVGRGAYNEQFF
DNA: TGTGCCAGCAGCGTCGGGAGGGGAGCCTACAATGAGCAGTTCTTC

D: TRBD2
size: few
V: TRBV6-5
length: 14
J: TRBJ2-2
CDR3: CASSWEGPTGELFF
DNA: TGTGCCAGCAGTTGGGAGGGCCCCACCGGGGAGCTGTTTTTT

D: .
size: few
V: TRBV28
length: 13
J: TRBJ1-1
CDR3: CASTLEGGTEAFF
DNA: TGTGCCAGCACCCTTGAAGGGGGCACTGAAGCTTTCTTT

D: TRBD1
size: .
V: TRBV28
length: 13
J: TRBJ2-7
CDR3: CASSRDRPYEQYF
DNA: TGTGCCAGCAGCCGGGACAGGCCCTACGAGCAGTACTTC

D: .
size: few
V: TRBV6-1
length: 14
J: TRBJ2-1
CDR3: CASSEKGGVNEQFF
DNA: TGTGCCAGCAGTGAAAAAGGAGGGGTGAATGAGCAGTTCTTC

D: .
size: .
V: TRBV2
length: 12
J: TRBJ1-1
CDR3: CASSEIFTEAFF
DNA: TGTGCCAGCAGTGAGATTTTCACTGAAGCTTTCTTT

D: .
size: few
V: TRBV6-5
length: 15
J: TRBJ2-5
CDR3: CASSPLKASPETQYF
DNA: TGTGCCAGCAGTCCCCTGAAGGCTAGCCCAGAGACCCAGTACTTC

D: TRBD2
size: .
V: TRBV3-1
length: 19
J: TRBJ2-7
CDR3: CASSQLAGTSGRSMYEQYF
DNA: TGTGCCAGCAGCCAGCTGGCCGGGACTAGCGGGAGATCTATGTACGAGCAGTACTTC

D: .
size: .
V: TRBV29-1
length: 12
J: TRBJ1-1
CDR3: CSAVAQNTEAFF
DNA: TGCAGCGCCGTGGCTCAGAACACTGAAGCTTTCTTT

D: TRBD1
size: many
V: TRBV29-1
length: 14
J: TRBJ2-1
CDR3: CSVETGGFYNEQFF
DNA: TGCAGCGTCGAGACAGGGGGCTTCTACAATGAGCAGTTCTTC

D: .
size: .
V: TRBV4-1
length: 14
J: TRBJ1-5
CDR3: CASSQVNSNQPQHF
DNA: TGCGCCAGCAGCCAAGTTAACAGCAATCAGCCCCAGCATTTT

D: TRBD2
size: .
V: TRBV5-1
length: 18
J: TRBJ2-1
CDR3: CASRVPYSGKGGYGEQFF
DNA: TGCGCCAGCAGAGTCCCTTATAGCGGGAAGGGTGGGTACGGTGAGCAGTTCTTC

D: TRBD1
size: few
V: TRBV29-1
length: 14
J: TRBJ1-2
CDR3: CSVEATGQGLSYTF
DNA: TGCAGCGTTGAAGCTACGGGACAGGGGCTGAGCTACACCTTC

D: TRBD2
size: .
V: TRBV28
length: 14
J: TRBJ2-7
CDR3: CASSLLAVSYEQYF
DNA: TGTGCCAGCAGTTTACTAGCGGTTTCCTACGAGCAGTACTTC

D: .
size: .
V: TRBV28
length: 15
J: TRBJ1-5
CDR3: CASSLTGVSNQPQHF
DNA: TGTGCCAGCAGTTTAACCGGGGTCAGCAATCAGCCCCAGCATTTT

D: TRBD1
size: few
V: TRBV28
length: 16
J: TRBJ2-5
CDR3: CASIPPPGTGEETQYF
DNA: TGTGCCAGCATTCCTCCCCCCGGAACAGGGGAAGAGACCCAGTACTTC

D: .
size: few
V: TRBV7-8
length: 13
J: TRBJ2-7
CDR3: CASSPPGSDEQYF
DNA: TGTGCCAGCAGCCCCCCGGGGAGCGACGAGCAGTACTTC

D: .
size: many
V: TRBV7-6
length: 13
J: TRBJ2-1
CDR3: CASSLVIRDEQFF
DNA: TGTGCCAGCAGCTTAGTAATTCGTGATGAGCAGTTCTTC

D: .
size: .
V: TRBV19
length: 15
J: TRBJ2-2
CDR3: CASRSGTVYTGELFF
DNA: TGTGCCAGTAGATCCGGGACGGTCTACACCGGGGAGCTGTTTTTT

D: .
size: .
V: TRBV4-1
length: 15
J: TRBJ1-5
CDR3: CASSQGTGENQPQHF
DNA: TGCGCCAGCAGCCAAGGGACGGGAGAAAATCAGCCCCAGCATTTT

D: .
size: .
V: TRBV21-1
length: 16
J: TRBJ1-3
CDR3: CASSTYHRVAGNTIYF
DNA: TGTGCCAGCAGCACCTATCACAGGGTTGCCGGAAACACCATATATTTT

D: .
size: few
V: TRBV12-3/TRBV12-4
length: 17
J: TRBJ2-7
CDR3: CASSLFPPGVPLYEQYF
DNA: TGTGCCAGCAGTTTGTTTCCGCCGGGAGTTCCCCTCTACGAGCAGTACTTC

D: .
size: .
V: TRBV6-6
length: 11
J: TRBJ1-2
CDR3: CASSFGDGYTF
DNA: TGTGCCAGCAGCTTCGGCGATGGCTACACCTTC

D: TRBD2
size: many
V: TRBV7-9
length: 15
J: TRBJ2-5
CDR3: CASSEREDQQETQYF
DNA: TGTGCCAGCAGCGAGCGGGAGGACCAACAAGAGACCCAGTACTTC

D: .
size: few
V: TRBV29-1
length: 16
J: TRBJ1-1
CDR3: CSVLAGSLLPNTEAFF
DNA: TGCAGCGTTTTAGCAGGGTCCTTACTCCCTAACACTGAAGCTTTCTTT

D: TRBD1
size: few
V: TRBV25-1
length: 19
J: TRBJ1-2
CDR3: CASSEYFYDTQGKDYGYTF
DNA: TGTGCCAGCAGTGAATATTTCTACGACACACAGGGGAAAGACTATGGCTACACCTTC

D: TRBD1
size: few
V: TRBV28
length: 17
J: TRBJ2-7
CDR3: CASSLHLGQGADYEQYF
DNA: TGTGCCAGCAGTTTGCATCTGGGACAGGGGGCGGACTACGAGCAGTACTTC

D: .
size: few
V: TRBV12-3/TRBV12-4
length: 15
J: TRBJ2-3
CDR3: CASSFPASRTDTQYF
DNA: TGTGCCAGCAGTTTTCCAGCATCCCGCACAGATACGCAGTATTTT

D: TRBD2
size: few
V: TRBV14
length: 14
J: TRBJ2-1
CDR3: CASSPAVSGGVEFF
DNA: TGTGCCAGCAGTCCGGCGGTTAGCGGGGGGGTCGAGTTCTTC

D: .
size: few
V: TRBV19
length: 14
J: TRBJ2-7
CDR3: CASSTRDGSYEQYF
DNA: TGTGCCAGTAGTACAAGGGACGGCTCCTACGAGCAGTACTTC

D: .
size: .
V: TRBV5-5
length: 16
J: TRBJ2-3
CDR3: CASSFMDNPSTDTQYF
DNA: TGTGCCAGCAGCTTCATGGACAATCCTAGCACAGATACGCAGTATTTT

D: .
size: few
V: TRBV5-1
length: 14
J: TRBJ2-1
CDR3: CASSLRRWYNEQFF
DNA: TGCGCCAGCAGCTTGCGTCGGTGGTACAATGAGCAGTTCTTC

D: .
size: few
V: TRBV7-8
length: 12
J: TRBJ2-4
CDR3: CASSPAKNIQYF
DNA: TGTGCCAGCAGTCCGGCCAAAAACATTCAGTACTTC

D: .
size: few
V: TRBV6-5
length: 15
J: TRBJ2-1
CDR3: CASSYRPGRLNEQFF
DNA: TGTGCCAGCAGTTACCGCCCGGGACGGTTAAATGAGCAGTTCTTC

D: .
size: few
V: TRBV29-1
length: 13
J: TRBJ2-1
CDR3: CSVEAVLGNEQFF
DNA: TGCAGCGTTGAAGCCGTCCTGGGGAATGAGCAGTTCTTC

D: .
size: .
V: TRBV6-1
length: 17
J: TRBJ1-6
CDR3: CASSEWPESSYNSPLHF
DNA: TGTGCCAGCAGTGAGTGGCCCGAGAGCTCCTATAATTCACCCCTCCACTTT

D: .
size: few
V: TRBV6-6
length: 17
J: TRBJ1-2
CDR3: CASSPTGLRDISYGYTF
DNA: TGTGCCAGCAGCCCAACAGGCCTGCGGGACATTAGCTATGGCTACACCTTC

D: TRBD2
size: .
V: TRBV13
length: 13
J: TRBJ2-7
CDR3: CASQQREDHEQYF
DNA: TGTGCCAGTCAACAGCGGGAGGACCACGAGCAGTACTTC

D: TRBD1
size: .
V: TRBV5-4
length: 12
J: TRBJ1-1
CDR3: CAIRQGATEAFF
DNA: TGTGCCATAAGACAGGGGGCCACTGAAGCTTTCTTT

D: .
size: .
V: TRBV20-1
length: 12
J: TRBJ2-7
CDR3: CSARDHSYEQYF
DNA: TGCAGTGCTAGGGACCATTCCTACGAGCAGTACTTC

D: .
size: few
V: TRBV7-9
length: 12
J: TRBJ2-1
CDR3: CASRKGSDEQFF
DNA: TGTGCCAGCAGGAAGGGATCGGATGAGCAGTTCTTC

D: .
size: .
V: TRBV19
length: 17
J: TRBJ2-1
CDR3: CASSIGLAMSSYNEQFF
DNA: TGTGCCAGTAGTATAGGTCTAGCGATGTCCTCCTACAATGAGCAGTTCTTC

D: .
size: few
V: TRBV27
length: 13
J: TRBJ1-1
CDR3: CASSEGWDTEAFF
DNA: TGTGCCAGCAGCGAAGGGTGGGACACTGAAGCTTTCTTT